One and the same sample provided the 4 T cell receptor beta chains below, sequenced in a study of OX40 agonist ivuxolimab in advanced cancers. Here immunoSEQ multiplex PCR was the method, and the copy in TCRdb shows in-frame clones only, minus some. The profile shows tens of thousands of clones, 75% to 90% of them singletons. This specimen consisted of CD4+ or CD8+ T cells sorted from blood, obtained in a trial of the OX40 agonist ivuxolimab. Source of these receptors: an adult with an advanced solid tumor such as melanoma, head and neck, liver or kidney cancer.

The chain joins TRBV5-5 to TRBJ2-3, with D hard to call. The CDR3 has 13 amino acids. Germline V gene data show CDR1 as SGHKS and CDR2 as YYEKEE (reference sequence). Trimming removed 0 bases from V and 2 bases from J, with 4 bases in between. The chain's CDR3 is CASSLEATDTQYF. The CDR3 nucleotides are TGTGCCAGCAGCTTGGAGGCCACAGATACGCAGTATTTT.

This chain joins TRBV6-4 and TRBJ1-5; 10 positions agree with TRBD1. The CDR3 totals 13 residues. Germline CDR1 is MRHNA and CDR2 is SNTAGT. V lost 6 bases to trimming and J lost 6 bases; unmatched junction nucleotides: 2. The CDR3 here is CASRRDRGQPQHF. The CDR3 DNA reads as TGTGCCAGCAGGAGGGACAGGGGTCAGCCCCAGCATTTT.

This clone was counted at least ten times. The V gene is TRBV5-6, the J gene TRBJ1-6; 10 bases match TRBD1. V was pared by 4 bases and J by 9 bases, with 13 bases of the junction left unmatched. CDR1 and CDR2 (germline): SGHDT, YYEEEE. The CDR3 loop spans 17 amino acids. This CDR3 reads CASSGTAWDRGRSPLHF. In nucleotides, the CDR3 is TGTGCCAGCAGCGGGACTGCCTGGGACAGGGGTCGTTCACCCCTCCACTTT.

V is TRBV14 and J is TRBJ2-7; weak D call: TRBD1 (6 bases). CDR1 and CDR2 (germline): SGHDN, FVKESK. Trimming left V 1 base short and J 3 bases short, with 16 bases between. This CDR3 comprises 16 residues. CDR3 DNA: TGTGCCAGCAGCCAAGTTACGGGACAAACCCTCTACGAGCAGTACTTC. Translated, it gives CASSQVTGQTLYEQYF.